The present entry profiles one T cell receptor beta chain with its context. The antigen is undetermined. The CDR3 consists of 16 residues. In germline, CDR1 is MNHEY, CDR2 SVGEGT. With UMI labels, 5' RACE was used to prepare the TRB cDNA libraries. TCRdb reprocessed the 5' RACE reads; each CDR3 protein has one entry and no DNA is given. This repertoire includes more than 7,500 distinct CDR3 sequences. This specimen belongs to a study of CXCR3-negative and CXCR3-positive naive CD8 T cells. Study information: The TRB read total, approximately 150 million, broke down to about 1.5 +/- 0.3 million reads per library.

Study-wide findings and caveats: Memory CD8+ cells showed much lower diversity, while both naive subsets were comparably high. TRB CDR3 hydrophobicity was greater in CXCR3-positive naive cells than in CXCR3-negative naive cells.

Triplicate sorts of some 310,000 cells per CD8+ subset. The clonotype comes from a human donor in good health. Some clones in this sample may be carry-over from other donors' samples. Sequencing was done on a sample of naive CXCR3- CD8+ T cells from blood. As for subset: CD45RO-CCR7+CD27+CD95- naive CD8+ T cells lacking CXCR3 (TNR3-). The V gene is TRBV6-2 or TRBV6-3, the J gene TRBJ2-7; TCRdb indicates TRBD2, and absent DNA this call remains unverified. The CDR3 protein is CASSYEGKKVTYEQYF.